This note documents a single T cell receptor (beta chain) sequence. Its antigen is currently unknown. The data were produced by immunoSEQ multiplex PCR, yet TCRdb's version contains in-frame clones alone and is incomplete. The sample consists of 150,000 to 200,000 clones, 70% to 85% of them appearing once. The CDR3 is made up of 13 amino acids. V lost 4 bases to trimming and J lost 5 bases, with 14 bases between them. Looked up from germline, CDR1 is GTSNPN and CDR2 is SVGIG (reference sequence). These data come from a study of cytotoxic CD8 clonotypes in ibrutinib-treated CLL. Study-level information: Of a cohort that held around 10 relapsed/refractory and around 14 treatment-naive patients, 17 to 18 were IGHV unmutated. Responses: roughly 25 partial, 2 complete; after median around 64 months, about 15 stayed remitted, approximately twelve progressed.

Study-level findings and limits: Once treatment began, public clonotypes, which were uncommon, contracted or stayed stable. A difference in sampling times existed between sustained-remission and progressing patients.

The material was PBMCs, obtained after 12 months of ibrutinib treatment. The chain uses TRBV30 and TRBJ1-2; D is unclear. The clonotype was recovered from a human donor with chronic lymphocytic leukemia. CDR3 in amino acids: CAWNSRGGYGYTF. CDR3 in DNA: TGTGCCTGGAACTCGCGGGGAGGGTATGGCTACACCTTC.